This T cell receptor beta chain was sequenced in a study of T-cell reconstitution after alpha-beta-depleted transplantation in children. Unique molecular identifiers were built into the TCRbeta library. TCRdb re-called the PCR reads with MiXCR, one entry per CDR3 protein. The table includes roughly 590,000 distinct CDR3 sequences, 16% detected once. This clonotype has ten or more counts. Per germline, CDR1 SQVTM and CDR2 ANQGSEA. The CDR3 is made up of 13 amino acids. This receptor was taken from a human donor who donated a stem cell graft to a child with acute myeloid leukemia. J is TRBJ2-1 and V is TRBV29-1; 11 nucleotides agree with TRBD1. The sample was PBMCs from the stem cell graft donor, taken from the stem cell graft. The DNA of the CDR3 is TGCAGGGCCGGGACAGGGGGTCACAATGAGCAGTTCTTC. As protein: CRAGTGGHNEQFF.